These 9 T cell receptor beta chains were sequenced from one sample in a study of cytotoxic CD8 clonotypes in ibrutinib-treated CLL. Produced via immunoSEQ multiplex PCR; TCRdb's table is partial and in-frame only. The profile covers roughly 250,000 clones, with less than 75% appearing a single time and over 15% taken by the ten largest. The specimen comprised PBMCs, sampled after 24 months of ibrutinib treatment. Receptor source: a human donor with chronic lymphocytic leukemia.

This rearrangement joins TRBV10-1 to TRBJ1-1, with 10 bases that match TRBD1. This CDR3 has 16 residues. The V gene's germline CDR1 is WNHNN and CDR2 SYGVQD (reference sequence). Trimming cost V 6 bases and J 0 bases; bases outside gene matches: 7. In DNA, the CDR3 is TGCGCCAGCAGAGGACAGGGGGGAGTAATGAACACTGAAGCTTTCTTT. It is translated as CASRGQGGVMNTEAFF.

The CDR3 bases are TGTGCCAGCAGCTTAGCCGCGGCGGGTGGGCACGGCTACACCTTC. Translated, it gives CASSLAAAGGHGYTF. The genes are TRBV7-2 and TRBJ1-2; D is undetermined. This CDR3 is 15 amino acids long. Germline V lookup: CDR1 SGHTA, CDR2 FQGNSA. The V end was cut by 0 bases, the J end by 8 bases, with 16 bases between.

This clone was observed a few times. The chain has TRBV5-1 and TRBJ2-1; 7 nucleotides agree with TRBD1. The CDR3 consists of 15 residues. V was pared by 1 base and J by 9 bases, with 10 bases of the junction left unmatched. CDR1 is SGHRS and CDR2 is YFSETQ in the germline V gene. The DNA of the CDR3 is TGCGCCAGCAGCTTGAGGACAGGAGGTCAGCGTGAGCAGTTCTTC. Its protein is CASSLRTGGQREQFF.

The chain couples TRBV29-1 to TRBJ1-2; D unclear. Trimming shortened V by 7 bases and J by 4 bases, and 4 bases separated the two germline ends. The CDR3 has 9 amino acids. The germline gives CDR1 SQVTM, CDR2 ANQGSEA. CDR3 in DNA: TGCAGCGCCTCCTATGGCTACACCTTC. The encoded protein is CSASYGYTF.

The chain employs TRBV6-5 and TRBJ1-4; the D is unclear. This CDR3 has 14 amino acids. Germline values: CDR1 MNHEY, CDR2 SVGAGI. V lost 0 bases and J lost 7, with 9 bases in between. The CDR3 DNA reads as TGTGCCAGCAGTTACTCGATAAGCCTTGAAAAACTGTTTTTT. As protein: CASSYSISLEKLFF.

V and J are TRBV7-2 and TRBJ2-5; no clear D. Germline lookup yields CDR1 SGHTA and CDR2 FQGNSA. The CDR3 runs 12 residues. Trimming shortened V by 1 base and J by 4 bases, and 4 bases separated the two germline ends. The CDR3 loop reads CASSLERETQYF. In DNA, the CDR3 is TGTGCCAGCAGCTTAGAGAGAGAGACCCAGTACTTC.

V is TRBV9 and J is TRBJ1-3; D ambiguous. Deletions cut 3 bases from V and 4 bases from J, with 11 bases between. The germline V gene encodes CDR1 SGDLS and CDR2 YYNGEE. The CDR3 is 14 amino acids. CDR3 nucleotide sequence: TGTGCCAGCAGCGGTTCAGGAGCCGGAAACACCATATATTTT. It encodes CASSGSGAGNTIYF.

CDR3 DNA: TGTGCCAGCAGCGTATCAGGCAGGGAAGATACGCAGTATTTT. As protein: CASSVSGREDTQYF. The V call is TRBV7-9, the J call TRBJ2-3, with D maybe TRBD1 (5 bases). Per the germline V gene, CDR1 is SEHNR and CDR2 is FQNEAQ (reference sequence). This CDR3 region has 14 residues. With 5 bases removed from V and 5 bases from J, the gap between germline ends came to 14 bases.

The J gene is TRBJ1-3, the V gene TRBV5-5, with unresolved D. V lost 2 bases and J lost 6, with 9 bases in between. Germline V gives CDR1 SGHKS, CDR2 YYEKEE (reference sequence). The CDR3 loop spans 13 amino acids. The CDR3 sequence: CASSFRTENTIYF. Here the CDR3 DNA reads TGTGCCAGCAGCTTCAGGACGGAAAACACCATATATTTT.